This section outlines one T cell receptor (beta chain) sequence together with its context. Its antigen is unknown. Because the CDR3's place on the DNA is in doubt, the DNA is left out and the CDR3 is given as listed by TCRdb. The data derive from a study of cytomegalovirus exposure and HLA in healthy donors. Turning to the study itself: A prior analysis found around 110 million unique TCR beta sequences from 150 million to 200 million T cells. Study-wide points: A prior analysis recorded that most TCR beta V segments were productive about 87% or about 30% of the time. The authors enumerated 164 TCR beta chains as linked to cytomegalovirus. Prediction of most subjects' HLA-A and HLA-B alleles by TCR beta sequences was reportedly accurate.

Per germline, CDR1 LNHDA and CDR2 SQIVND (reference sequence). The CDR3 length is 15 residues, termini included. Amplification used 60 Vbeta primers and 13 Jbeta primers. Here immunoSEQ multiplex PCR was the method, and the copy in TCRdb shows in-frame clones only, minus some. In the table there are about 160,000 clones, around 80% of which are singletons. The chain recombines TRBV19 with TRBJ2-7; the listed D gene, TRBD1, was not tested against the DNA. The sample was PBMCs. This sequence originates from a male donor in good health and CMV-seropositive. CDR3: CASSSGQGIDYEQYF.